This T cell receptor (beta chain) was sequenced for a study of post-analysis software for immune sequencing data. On the study more broadly: Some patients lacked subtype; others had relapsing-remitting, secondary progressive or progressive-relapsing disease. Study results and caveats: About five TRBV segments were more frequent in patients than controls; TRBV5-6, TRBV5-1 and TRBV20-1 belonged to this group.

In regard to this clonotype: The target antigen is unknown. A much larger clone is a single base away; this may be a read error.

The CDR3 spans 14 residues. CDR1 MNHEY and CDR2 SVGAGI come from the germline V gene. The J segment lost 7 bases and the V segment lost 6 bases, leaving 7 bases of the junction unmatched. Libraries were made from TCR beta cDNA, and they carried unique molecular identifiers. The T cell input of roughly 1 to 11 million gave approximately 460,000 cDNA molecules. One entry per CDR3 protein results from TCRdb running MiXCR on the PCR reads. The data hold approximately 150,000 distinct CDR3 sequences, with roughly 30% observed a single time. Sequenced input: blood. The TCR sequence derives from a girl aged 5-17 years with multiple sclerosis. V gene TRBV6-5 combines with J gene TRBJ2-1, with 9 nucleotides matching TRBD2. The CDR3 reads CASRIAGEPNEQFF. The CDR3 nucleotides read TGTGCCAGCAGGATAGCGGGAGAGCCGAATGAGCAGTTCTTC.